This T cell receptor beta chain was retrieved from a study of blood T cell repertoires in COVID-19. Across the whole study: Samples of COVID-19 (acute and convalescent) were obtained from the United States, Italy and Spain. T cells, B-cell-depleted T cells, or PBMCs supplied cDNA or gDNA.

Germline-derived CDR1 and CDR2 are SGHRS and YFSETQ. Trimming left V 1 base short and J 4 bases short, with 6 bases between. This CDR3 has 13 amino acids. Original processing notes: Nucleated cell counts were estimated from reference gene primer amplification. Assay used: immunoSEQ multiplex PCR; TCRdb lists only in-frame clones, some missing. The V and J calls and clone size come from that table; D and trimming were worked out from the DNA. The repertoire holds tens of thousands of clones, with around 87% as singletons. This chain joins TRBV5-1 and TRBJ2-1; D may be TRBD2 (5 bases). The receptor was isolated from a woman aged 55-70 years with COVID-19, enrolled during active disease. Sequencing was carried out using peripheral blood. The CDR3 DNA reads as TGCGCCAGCAGCTTGCAGCGGTACAATGAGCAGTTCTTC. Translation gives CASSLQRYNEQFF. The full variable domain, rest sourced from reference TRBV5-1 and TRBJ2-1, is KAGVTQTPRYLIKTRGQQVTLSCSPISGHRSVSWYQQTPGQGLQFLFEYFSETQRNKGNFPGRFSGRQFSNSRSEMNVSTLELGDSALYLCASSLQRYNEQFFGPGTRLTVL.